This T cell receptor beta chain appears in the sequencing data of a study of control samples from healthy donors and cancer patients. Looked up from germline, CDR1 is GTSNPN and CDR2 is SVGIG (reference sequence). This CDR3 spans 10 amino acids. Trimming left V 4 bases short and J 12 bases short, with 12 bases between. This clone was counted between two and nine times. Repertoires were generated with immunoSEQ multiplex PCR, while TCRdb's copy carries only in-frame clones and drops some. The sample lists tens of thousands of clones; around 91% were seen once. Sequencing was done on a sample of blood. The sequence came from a man younger than 40 in good health. The chain has TRBV30 and TRBJ1-1; no definite D call. CDR3 coding DNA: TGTGCCTGGATGGGGATCGTAACTTTCTTT. Protein: CAWMGIVTFF.